This T cell receptor beta chain appears in the sequencing data of a study of blood T cells in healthy people across ages. Broader study findings: Per-million-T-cell TCR beta diversity fell roughly linearly with age.

The CDR3 is 12 residues long. V shed 7 bases, J shed 8 bases, and the junction held 7 bases outside the gene matches. This clonotype was counted between two and nine times. The target antigen is unknown. It was with a sample-barcoded 5' primer and a J-beta primer mix that a second PCR of about 6 to 12 cycles was run. TCRdb redid the calling of the 5' RACE reads with MiXCR, one entry per CDR3 protein. The sample carries about 800,000 distinct CDR3 sequences, 20% to 30% recorded once. A further study also used this sample, focusing on T cells of mothers and their children. This second study says: A primer called M1S, used in the second PCR, added sample barcodes and 2-4 random nucleotides. Each child gave 2.5 million to 3.5 million TCR beta CDR3 reads (each mother, over 8.5 million).

The sample taken for sequencing was blood. This receptor was obtained from a boy under 18 in good health. The rearrangement links TRBV12-3 or TRBV12-4 to TRBJ1-2; TRBD1 aligns across 7 bases. CDR3 protein: CASTSTGRGYTF. Written as DNA, the CDR3 is TGTGCCAGCACCTCGACAGGGAGAGGCTACACCTTC.